Presented here are 30 T cell receptor beta chains from one specimen sequenced in a study of T-cell memory formation after mild COVID-19. TCRdb re-called the 5' RACE reads with MiXCR, one entry per CDR3 protein. The table has hundreds of thousands of distinct CDR3 sequences, roughly 26% seen once. The sequenced material came from PBMCs or a T cell subset sorted from them (not recorded which). The receptors were sampled from an adult woman who had mild COVID-19 (a few samples of this study predate the infection). Cell type and time point are not known.

The J gene is TRBJ2-3, the V gene TRBV5-1, with 12 bases aligning to TRBD2. The CDR3 contains 16 residues. J was trimmed by 2 bases and V by 4 bases; bases with no gene match: 5. CDR1 and CDR2 (germline): SGHRS, YFSETQ. CDR3 DNA: TGCGCCAGCAGCGCCGGGACTAGCGGGTTCACAGATACGCAGTATTTT. It encodes CASSAGTSGFTDTQYF.

This clonotype has just one count. The chain has TRBV9 and TRBJ1-3; 11 bases are shared with TRBD1. V was pared by 2 bases and J by 6 bases, with 7 bases of the junction left unmatched. The CDR3 contains 16 residues. Germline V gene sequence: CDR1 SGDLS, CDR2 YYNGEE. The DNA of the CDR3 is TGTGCCAGCAGCGTTGGGACAGGGGGGGGAGTAAACACCATATATTTT. Its protein product is CASSVGTGGGVNTIYF.

This clonotype was recorded a few times. The chain carries TRBV27 and TRBJ2-7; D ambiguous. CDR1 is MNHEY, CDR2 SMNVEV, per germline (reference sequence). This CDR3 is built from 14 residues. Between the trimmed V and J ends, which lost 9 bases and 0 bases, there was a span of 15 bases. The CDR3 loop is CASEQGASSYEQYF. The CDR3 region has the DNA TGTGCCAGTGAACAAGGCGCGAGCTCCTACGAGCAGTACTTC.

V gene TRBV29-1 combines with J gene TRBJ2-2; 12 bases match TRBD1. The CDR3 has 13 residues. Germline CDR1 is SQVTM and CDR2 is ANQGSEA. With V trimmed by 7 bases and J by 7 bases, 4 bases remained unmatched. CDR3 amino acids: CSAGQGAIGELFF. CDR3 nucleotides: TGCAGCGCGGGACAGGGGGCAATCGGGGAGCTGTTTTTT.

The rearrangement uses TRBV12-3 or TRBV12-4 and TRBJ2-1; 8 positions agree with TRBD1. The CDR3 is 15 residues long. V trimming: 5 bases; J trimming: 4 bases; junction bases outside the gene matches: 7. CDR3 sequence reads: CASSNRYRGYNEQFF. The CDR3 DNA follows: TGTGCCAGCAGTAACCGGTACAGGGGGTACAATGAGCAGTTCTTC.

The CDR3: CASTVDRGIEAFF. CDR3 sequence (DNA): TGTGCCAGCACTGTGGACAGGGGGATTGAAGCTTTCTTT. V and J are TRBV6-5 and TRBJ1-1; 10 bases match TRBD1. The ends lost 7 bases at V and 7 bases at J; junction bases unmatched: 6. The germline gives CDR1 MNHEY, CDR2 SVGAGI. CDR3 size: 13 residues.

The chain joins TRBV7-2 to TRBJ2-7; no definite D call. The germline V gene encodes CDR1 SGHTA and CDR2 FQGNSA. The CDR3 extends over 15 amino acids. Trimming cost V 8 bases and J 2 bases, with 19 bases left between them. The CDR3 coding sequence is TGTGCCAGCTTGGCCGATAGCCAGCTAGCCTACGAGCAGTACTTC. As protein: CASLADSQLAYEQYF. The complete variable domain, with remaining parts taken from reference TRBV7-2 and TRBJ2-7, reads GAGVSQSPSNKVTEKGKDVELRCDPISGHTALYWYRQSLGQGLEFLIYFQGNSAPDKSGLPSDRFSAERTGGSVSTLTIQRTQQEDSAVYLCASLADSQLAYEQYFGPGTRLTVT.

This clonotype was seen a few times. This rearrangement joins TRBV29-1 to TRBJ2-1; a weak D match, TRBD1 (5 bases). This CDR3 is 13 amino acids long. Germline CDR1 SQVTM, CDR2 ANQGSEA. V lost 7 bases and J lost 8, with 18 bases in between. The DNA of the CDR3 is TGCAGCGCCCTGACCCCTATCAGGGATGAGCAGTTCTTC. Translating it yields CSALTPIRDEQFF.

The CDR3 reads CASRGGSWGRRQFF. Written as DNA, the CDR3 is TGTGCCAGCAGGGGAGGGTCGTGGGGCCGTAGGCAGTTCTTC. This chain links TRBV12-3 or TRBV12-4 with TRBJ2-1; 7 bases are shared with TRBD2. The CDR3 spans 14 residues. The ends lost 6 bases at V and 12 bases at J; junction bases unmatched: 14.

The rearrangement joins TRBV7-9 to TRBJ1-3; 7 bases map to TRBD1. Germline CDR1 is SEHNR and CDR2 is FQNEAQ (reference sequence). The CDR3 runs to 17 residues. The CDR3 nucleotides are TGTGCTATCACGGCGGAATGGGGACAGCTCTCTGGAAACACCATATATTTT. Residues: CAITAEWGQLSGNTIYF.

This clonotype was seen a few times. CDR3 sequence: CASSPFGAYEQYF. The CDR3 DNA reads TGTGCCAGCAGCCCTTTTGGGGCCTACGAGCAGTACTTC. This rearrangement joins TRBV11-3 to TRBJ2-7, with D uncertain. V lost 5 bases and J lost 2, with 10 bases in between. Germline CDR1 reads SGHNT; CDR2 reads YENEEA. The length of the CDR3 is 13 residues.

This chain joins TRBV12-3 or TRBV12-4 and TRBJ2-5, with 16 bases fitting TRBD2. This CDR3 has 18 amino acids. V shed 5 bases, J shed 1 base, and the junction held 7 bases outside the gene matches. Here the CDR3 DNA reads TGTGCCAGCAGTCTGGGACTAGCGGGGGGGTATGGCCAAGAGACCCAGTACTTC. This codes for CASSLGLAGGYGQETQYF.

V usage is TRBV29-1 and J usage is TRBJ2-7; 7 bases fit TRBD1. V was pared by 6 bases and J by 0 bases, with 5 bases of the junction left unmatched. This CDR3 region has 13 residues. Germline V gene data show CDR1 as SQVTM and CDR2 as ANQGSEA. The CDR3 coding sequence is TGCAGCGTGACAGGGCCGGCCTCCTACGAGCAGTACTTC. This sequence encodes CSVTGPASYEQYF.

This clonotype turned up a few times. The rearrangement joins TRBV7-9 to TRBJ2-3; 7 bases are a match to TRBD1. CDR3 length: 15 residues. CDR1 and CDR2 (germline): SEHNR, FQNEAQ (reference sequence). Trimming removed 6 bases from V and 1 base from J; junction bases left unmatched: 7. The CDR3 here is CASRIGTDRTDTQYF. The CDR3 DNA reads as TGTGCCAGCAGAATCGGGACAGACCGCACAGATACGCAGTATTTT.

CDR3 sequence: CASSYIPDRNTEAFF. In DNA form, the CDR3 reads TGTGCCAGCAGTTACATCCCGGACAGGAACACTGAAGCTTTCTTT. The V call is TRBV6-5, the J call TRBJ1-1; tentatively, D is TRBD1 (6 bases). The germline V and J ends were trimmed by 2 bases and 1 base, with 11 bases remaining between them. The germline V gene encodes CDR1 MNHEY and CDR2 SVGAGI. CDR3 size: 15 residues.

This clonotype was detected many times. The chain couples TRBV20-1 to TRBJ2-1, with 7 bases identical to TRBD2. V trimming: 4 bases; J trimming: 7 bases; junction bases outside the gene matches: 10. The CDR3 runs to 14 residues. The V gene's germline CDR1 is DFQATT and CDR2 SNEGSKA (reference sequence). The CDR3 loop is CSATSAGSSNEQFF. In DNA form, the CDR3 reads TGCAGTGCTACCTCAGCGGGATCTTCGAATGAGCAGTTCTTC.

J is TRBJ2-1 and V is TRBV12-3 or TRBV12-4, with D maybe TRBD2 (7 bases). This CDR3 has 15 amino acids. V lost 6 bases and J lost 7, with 19 bases in between. As DNA, the CDR3 is TGTGCCAGCAGCACGGGGGGCGGGAGAATGAATGAGCAGTTCTTC. This codes for CASSTGGGRMNEQFF.

This clonotype was recorded at least ten times. V and J are TRBV5-1 and TRBJ2-1; 7 bases match TRBD1. CDR3 size: 13 residues. Germline V lookup: CDR1 SGHRS, CDR2 YFSETQ. Trimming at V came to 4 bases and at J to 9 bases, leaving 7 bases not matched to a gene. CDR3 nucleotide sequence: TGCGCCAGCAGCCCTGGGTGGGACAGTGAGCAGTTCTTC. It translates to CASSPGWDSEQFF.

V gene TRBV20-1 combines with J gene TRBJ2-4, with TRBD2 matching over 12 bases. Germline V CDR1 and CDR2: DFQATT, SNEGSKA (reference sequence). The CDR3 totals 11 residues. With V trimmed by 3 bases and J by 14 bases, 2 bases remained unmatched. Here the CDR3 DNA reads TGCAGTGCTAGCCGACTAGCGGGGGAGTACTTC. Protein product: CSASRLAGEYF.

CDR3 DNA sequence: TGTGCCAGCTCACCACCCACTAGCAGACGCACAGATACGCAGTATTTT. This translates into CASSPPTSRRTDTQYF. J is TRBJ2-3 and V is TRBV18; tentative D call: TRBD2 (6 bases). CDR3 length: 16 amino acids. From germline, CDR1 is KGHSH and CDR2 LQKENI. V lost 0 bases to trimming and J lost 1 base, with 11 bases between them. Variable domain in full (rest from reference TRBV18 and TRBJ2-3): NAGVMQNPRHLVRRRGQEARLRCSPMKGHSHVYWYRQLPEEGLKFMVYLQKENIIDESGMPKERFSAEFPKEGPSILRIQQVVRGDSAAYFCASSPPTSRRTDTQYFGPGTRLTVL.

This chain links TRBV29-1 with TRBJ2-1; TRBD2 agrees at 7 bases. The CDR3 totals 15 residues. Germline CDR1 reads SQVTM; CDR2 reads ANQGSEA. V lost 1 base, J lost 6 bases, and 9 bases stayed unmatched. Written as DNA, the CDR3 is TGCAGCGTTGAAGCGAGGGAGGGGCTGGGCAATGAGCAGTTCTTC. Protein sequence: CSVEAREGLGNEQFF.

This clonotype was counted a few times. V gene TRBV7-9 combines with J gene TRBJ1-1; D uncertain. The CDR3 is 12 amino acids. CDR1 and CDR2 (germline): SEHNR, FQNEAQ (reference sequence). Trimming cost V 5 bases and J 7 bases, with 11 bases left between them. The DNA of the CDR3 is TGTGCCAGCAGCCCCGATACTGGTGAAGCTTTCTTT. This sequence encodes CASSPDTGEAFF.

J is TRBJ2-2 and V is TRBV7-8; D may be TRBD2 (6 bases). This CDR3 comprises 15 residues. Germline CDR1 is SGHVS and CDR2 is FQNEAQ. Trimming cost V 2 bases and J 4 bases, with 11 bases left between them. The CDR3 region is CASSLRRGRTGELFF. In DNA form, the CDR3 reads TGTGCCAGCAGCTTAAGGCGGGGACGCACCGGGGAGCTGTTTTTT.

This clonotype has more than one count but fewer than ten. The chain couples TRBV18 to TRBJ2-1; 11 positions match TRBD2. The J segment lost 4 bases and the V segment lost 1 base, leaving 3 bases of the junction unmatched. The CDR3 spans 16 residues. Germline V gives CDR1 KGHSH, CDR2 LQKENI. The CDR3 is CASSPLLAGGYNEQFF. The CDR3 nucleotides are TGTGCCAGCTCACCACTGCTAGCGGGGGGTTACAATGAGCAGTTCTTC.

The J gene is TRBJ2-3, the V gene TRBV24-1, with D possibly matching TRBD2 (6 bases). CDR1 is KGHDR, CDR2 SFDVKD, per germline. Trimming left V 4 bases short and J 0 bases short, with 16 bases between. The CDR3 is 17 residues long. CDR3: CATSENQAGSSTDTQYF. The CDR3 DNA is TGTGCCACCAGTGAGAACCAGGCCGGGAGTAGCACAGATACGCAGTATTTT.

The V call is TRBV4-3, the J call TRBJ2-7; 7 bases fit TRBD2. Per the germline V gene, CDR1 is LGHNA and CDR2 is YSLEER. This CDR3 contains 15 residues. V was clipped by 4 bases and J by 5 bases; unmatched bases: 11. DNA for the CDR3: TGCGCCAGCAGCCTCCGGGGAGCGGGATGGGACGAGCAGTACTTC. Protein: CASSLRGAGWDEQYF.

This rearrangement joins TRBV4-3 to TRBJ2-7; 8 bases are a match to TRBD1. Trimming cost V 1 base and J 2 bases; bases outside gene matches: 4. This CDR3 spans 15 amino acids. Germline loops: CDR1 LGHNA, CDR2 YSLEER. CDR3 sequence (DNA): TGCGCCAGCAGCCAAGGAGTGGACAGGGCCTACGAGCAGTACTTC. Translated: CASSQGVDRAYEQYF.

This chain joins TRBV6-2 or TRBV6-3 and TRBJ2-7; D call uncertain. CDR3 length equals 15 residues. Trimming took off 6 bases at V and 3 bases at J, with 18 bases between the two ends. CDR1 and CDR2 (germline): MNHEY, SVGEGT. CDR3 in DNA: TGTGCCAGCAGAACCGACACCCACCGGATCTACGAGCAGTACTTC. Translation gives CASRTDTHRIYEQYF.

This chain connects TRBV15 to TRBJ2-7; weak D call: TRBD1 (6 bases). There are 15 residues in the CDR3. In germline, CDR1 is LNHNV, CDR2 YYDKDF (reference sequence). V lost 0 bases and J 1 base, leaving 10 bases between the germline ends. The chain's CDR3 is CATSRDRDISYEQYF. The CDR3 bases are TGTGCCACCAGCAGAGATCGGGACATTTCCTACGAGCAGTACTTC.

In its sample, this clonotype was seen many times. The chain carries TRBV3-1 and TRBJ2-1, with 11 bases lining up with TRBD2. Germline V lookup: CDR1 LGHDT, CDR2 YNNKEL (reference sequence). Unmatched junction bases numbered 6, after V lost 4 bases and J lost 4 bases. The CDR3 sequence is 16 residues long. CDR3 sequence (DNA): TGTGCCAGCAGCCCTGGCGGGACTAGCGGATACAATGAGCAGTTCTTC. Protein product: CASSPGGTSGYNEQFF.